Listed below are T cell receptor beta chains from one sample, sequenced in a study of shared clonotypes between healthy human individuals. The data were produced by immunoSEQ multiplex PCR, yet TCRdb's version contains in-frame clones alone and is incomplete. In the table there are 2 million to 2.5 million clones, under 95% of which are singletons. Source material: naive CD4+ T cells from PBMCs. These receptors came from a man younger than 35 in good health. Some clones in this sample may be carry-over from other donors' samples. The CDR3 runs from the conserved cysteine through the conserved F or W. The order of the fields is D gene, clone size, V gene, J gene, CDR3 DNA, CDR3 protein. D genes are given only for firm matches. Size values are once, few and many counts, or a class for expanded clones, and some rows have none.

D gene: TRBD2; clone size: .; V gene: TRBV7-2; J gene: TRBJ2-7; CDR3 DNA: TGTGCCAGCAGCTTTTTAGCGGGACCTAAATTTTACGAGCAGTACTTC; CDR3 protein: CASSFLAGPKFYEQYF
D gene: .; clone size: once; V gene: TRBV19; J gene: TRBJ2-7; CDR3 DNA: TGTGCCAGCAGGGTATCCGAGCAGTACTTC; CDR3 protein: CASRVSEQYF
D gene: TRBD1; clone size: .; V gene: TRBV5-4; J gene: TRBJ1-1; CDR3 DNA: TGTGCCAGCAGCTTGGCCCCGGGACAGGGACAGAACACTGAAGCTTTCTTT; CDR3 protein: CASSLAPGQGQNTEAFF
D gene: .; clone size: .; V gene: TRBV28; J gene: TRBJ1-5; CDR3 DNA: TGTGCCAGCAGCCTCAGAGATCAGCCCCAGCATTTT; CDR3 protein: CASSLRDQPQHF
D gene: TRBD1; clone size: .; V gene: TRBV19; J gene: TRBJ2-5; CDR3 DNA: TGTGCCAGTAGAGTACAGGGGAGCCAAGAGACCCAGTACTTC; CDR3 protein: CASRVQGSQETQYF
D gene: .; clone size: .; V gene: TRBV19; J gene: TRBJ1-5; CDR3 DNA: TGTGCCAGTAGGGAAGTCTTTCTGCCCCAGCATTTT; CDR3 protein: CASREVFLPQHF
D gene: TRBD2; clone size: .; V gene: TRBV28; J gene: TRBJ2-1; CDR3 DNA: TGTGCCAGCAGTTTAGGGGCGGGAGGGCCCTACAATGAGCAGTTCTTC; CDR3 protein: CASSLGAGGPYNEQFF
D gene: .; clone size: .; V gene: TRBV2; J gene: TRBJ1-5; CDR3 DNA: TGTGCCAGCAGTGTGCAGCTTAATCAGCCCCAGCATTTT; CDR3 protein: CASSVQLNQPQHF
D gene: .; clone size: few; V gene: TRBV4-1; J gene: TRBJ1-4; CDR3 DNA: TGCGCCAGCAGCCAAGCACAGGGCCGACTGTTTTTT; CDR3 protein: CASSQAQGRLFF
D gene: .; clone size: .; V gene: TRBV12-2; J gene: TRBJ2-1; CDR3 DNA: TGTGCAAGTCGCTCCCTCGAACTAGTCTTTCCTGACAATGAGCAGTTCTTC; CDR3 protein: CASRSLELVFPDNEQFF
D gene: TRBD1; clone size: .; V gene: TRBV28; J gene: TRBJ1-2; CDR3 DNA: TGTGCCAGCAGTTACAGGGGGCGCGCCTATGGCTACACCTTC; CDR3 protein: CASSYRGRAYGYTF
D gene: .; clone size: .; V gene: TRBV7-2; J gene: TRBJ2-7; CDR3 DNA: TGTGCCAGCAGCTTAGATCCCTCCACGGGGGAGTACTTC; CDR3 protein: CASSLDPSTGEYF
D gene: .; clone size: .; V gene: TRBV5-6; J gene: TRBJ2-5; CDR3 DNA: TGTGCCAGCAGCGCTAGCTGGGGCAGTTGGGGGAAGACCCAGTACTTC; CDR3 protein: CASSASWGSWGKTQYF
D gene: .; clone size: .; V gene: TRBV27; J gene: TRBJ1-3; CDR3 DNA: TGTGCCACCATGACCAGGGGATCTGGAAACACCATATATTTT; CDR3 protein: CATMTRGSGNTIYF